Listed here is a single TCR beta chain. The source of the sample is a study of T cell changes during pregnancy in multiple sclerosis. V gave up 3 bases and J gave up 4 bases; unmatched junction bases: 21. Looked up from germline, CDR1 is SQVTM and CDR2 is ANQGSEA. The CDR3 covers 19 residues. Repertoires were generated with immunoSEQ multiplex PCR, while TCRdb's copy carries only in-frame clones and drops some. The sample comprises 70,000 to 95,000 clones, 90% to 95% of which are singletons, and approximately 4.5% rests with the top ten. This material consisted of peripheral blood, taken in the first trimester of pregnancy. The V call is TRBV29-1, the J call TRBJ2-1, with 7 bases lining up with TRBD1. The sequence derives from a female donor with multiple sclerosis, enrolled in a pregnancy study. CDR3 sequence: CSVEASVEHWGQTYNEQFF. CDR3 in DNA: TGCAGCGTTGAGGCCAGCGTTGAACATTGGGGACAGACATACAATGAGCAGTTCTTC.